This T cell receptor (beta chain) was sequenced during a study of blood T cell repertoires in COVID-19 (dated by TCRdb to the early 2020s). With regard to the full study: Collaborator samples came from the United States, Italy and Spain and covered acute and convalescent phases of COVID-19. The samples were drawn from two sources: the first 160 participants of the ongoing ImmuneRACE study, and 950 to 1,500 subjects contributed by 6 global collaborators. Nearly every sample came with metadata listing a de-identified subject ID, COVID-19 status, age in years and sex. Where HLA class I and class II types were available, the types were taken from metadata supplied by the sample provider, not from assay-based typing. The repertoires were made available in a free public database intended to serve as a resource for research on the immune response to SARS-CoV-2. The prospective study material was composed of cDNA or gDNA derived from T cells, B-cell-depleted T cells, or PBMCs. Deeply sampled blood TCRbeta repertoires from subjects exposed to, actively infected with, or recovered from COVID-19 were included in the dataset. What the work shows at the level of the full study, not this receptor alone: How much clinical and demographic metadata was included differed by source and by participant, and the metadata was provided uncurated.

The immunoSEQ Assay, a bias-controlled multiplex PCR, was used to amplify TCRbeta CDR3 regions from genomic DNA. The study's own analysis went as follows. The number of nucleated cells in each sample was estimated by amplification of reference gene primers within the assay. To quantify the absolute abundance of each unique TCRbeta CDR3 rearrangement, sequence reads were collapsed and filtered. For each sample, productive Simpson clonality was calculated as the square root of Simpson's diversity index across productive rearrangements. Held by TCRdb, this immuneACCESS table contains in-frame sequences only and omits some clones. Under half of the omission traces to an unresolved V gene where checked; the cause of the rest is unknown. That table furnishes V, J and clone size, whereas the DNA furnished D and trimming. For this sample there are hundreds of thousands of clones; approximately 90% appear just once. Together, the top ten hold roughly 8.6% of the sample.

In the case of this clone: It lacks a known antigen. Base quality data are lacking; no much larger clone is found one base away.

CDR1 and CDR2 are drawn from the germline V gene: SGHDT, YYEEEE. Unmatched junction bases come to 5, with V trimmed by 1 base and J by 5 bases. The CDR3, from cysteine to phenylalanine, totals 14 residues. Only the CDR3 portion is preserved as DNA: 42 bases, with reading frame beginning at the first base. Participants in the prospective study were enrolled through a virtual design, were aged 18 to 89 years, and lived in fewer than 30 United States geographic areas. In the prospective study, participants were assigned to cohorts based on the clinical history participants reported in a screening survey and a study questionnaire. ImmuneRACE Cohort 3 recovered participants were defined by two consecutive negative NP/OP PCR tests, healthcare professional clearance, or symptom resolution. In the prospective study, whole blood, serum and a nasopharyngeal or oropharyngeal swab were collected from each participant by mobile phlebotomists. Over an approximately 2-month period, participants in the prospective study had the option of providing additional blood draws and questionnaires. Before DNA extraction, prospective study blood samples were shipped either frozen or at room temperature.

The source material was PBMCs or T cells enriched from blood (not recorded which). Recombination linked TRBV5-6 to TRBJ2-7; TRBD1 lines up with 8 middle nucleotides. The clonotype was recovered from a man aged 35 to 55 who had recovered from COVID-19. The sequenced DNA: TGTGCCAGCAGCTTGTGGACAGGGACCAACGAGCAGTACTTC. Its protein reads: CASSLWTGTNEQYF.